This TCR beta chain came from a study of vaccination and CD4 T cells after COVID-19. Study at large: Between diagnosis and the drawing of post-COVID samples lay a median around 110 days (range 35 to 161).

The treatment denotes: approximately 9-day PBMC culture with coronavirus spike peptide pools or control peptides (ViraFEST assay). ViraFEST used peptide pools to expand antigen-specific T cells and subsequently sequenced their TCRs. IL-2 (10 IU/ml) and peptide pools (approximately 9.2 ug/ml) were added to cultures of approximately 2 million PBMCs per well. This clonotype is medium-sized within its sample. The antigen remains unidentified. The Oncomine TCR Beta short-read assay sequenced DNA from cultured CD4+ T cells. TCRdb recomputed calls from the PCR reads with MiXCR, one row per CDR3 protein. The table has about 9,000 distinct CDR3 sequences, more than 20% seen once; the top ten hold about 20%. Trimming removed 6 bases at V and 2 bases at J, with 19 bases between. Looked up from germline, CDR1 is MNHNS and CDR2 is SASEGT. The CDR3 loop spans 16 amino acids.

Sequenced: cultured CD4+ T cells from blood. The receptor comes from a human donor with COVID-19. The chain links TRBV6-1 to TRBJ1-2; D uncertain. The CDR3 DNA reads TGTGCCAGCAGCTTTTCCCCAGACCATCTAAACTATGGCTACACCTTC. This translates into CASSFSPDHLNYGYTF.